One and the same sample provided the 27 T cell receptor beta chains below, sequenced in a study of shared clonotypes between healthy human individuals. Libraries were prepared by immunoSEQ multiplex PCR; TCRdb keeps only in-frame clonotypes and omits some of them. The sample carries 550,000 to 700,000 clones, about 80% recorded once. The sequencing input was memory CD4+ T cells sorted from blood. Noted subset: CD45RA-negative fraction. These receptors originate from a woman under 40 in good health.

A word on this clone: Other DNA sequences within the sample encode an identical CDR3. The chain combines TRBV28 with TRBJ1-2; D ambiguous. Trimming took off 5 bases at V and 4 bases at J, with 8 bases between the two ends. This CDR3 has 12 residues. CDR1 MDHEN and CDR2 SYDVKM come from the germline V gene. This chain's CDR3 is CASSRAGYGYTF. The DNA for the CDR3 is TGTGCCAGCAGTCGGGCAGGCTATGGCTACACCTTC.

The CDR3 nucleotides are TGTGCCAGCAGTTACTCTAAGGGGGCTCCCTCCTACGAGCAGTACTTC. Its translation is CASSYSKGAPSYEQYF. The chain links TRBV6-5 to TRBJ2-7, with 7 bases fitting TRBD1. Germline V gene lookup returns CDR1 MNHEY and CDR2 SVGAGI. Unmatched junction bases numbered 5, after V lost 0 bases and J lost 0 bases. The CDR3 totals 16 residues.

The chain is built from TRBV7-8 and TRBJ1-1; D uncertain. Germline values: CDR1 SGHVS, CDR2 FQNEAQ. The CDR3 runs 13 residues. V lost 5 bases to trimming and J lost 0 bases, with 7 bases between them. CDR3 in amino acids: CASSPNLNTEAFF. Here the CDR3 DNA reads TGTGCCAGCAGCCCAAACTTGAACACTGAAGCTTTCTTT.

The rearrangement joins TRBV4-2 to TRBJ1-5, with 9 bases identical to TRBD1. Germline lookup yields CDR1 LGHNA and CDR2 YNFKEQ. V gave up 5 bases and J gave up 7 bases; unmatched junction bases: 6. The CDR3 runs to 14 residues. This CDR3 is CASSLEQGAQPQHF. The DNA of the CDR3 is TGTGCCAGCAGCTTGGAACAGGGGGCCCAGCCCCAGCATTTT.

This rearrangement joins TRBV10-1 to TRBJ2-7, with unresolved D. Trimming left V 4 bases short and J 6 bases short, with 13 bases between. Germline V lookup: CDR1 WNHNN, CDR2 SYGVQD (reference sequence). This CDR3 comprises 13 residues. CDR3 sequence reads: CASSVRQNGEQYF. CDR3 coding DNA: TGCGCCAGCAGTGTAAGGCAGAACGGCGAGCAGTACTTC.

This chain joins TRBV18 and TRBJ2-5; no clear D gene. CDR3 length: 15 amino acids. Trimming took off 2 bases at V and 0 bases at J, with 10 bases between the two ends. Germline assignment: CDR1 KGHSH and CDR2 LQKENI. CDR3 protein: CASSPRSAYQETQYF. The CDR3 DNA is TGTGCCAGCTCACCAAGGAGCGCGTACCAAGAGACCCAGTACTTC.

This clone was detected only a few times. The genes are TRBV5-1 and TRBJ1-5; tentative D call: TRBD1 (5 bases). The germline V gene has CDR1 SGHRS and CDR2 YFSETQ. V lost 1 base to trimming and J lost 3 bases, with 11 bases between them. The CDR3 contains 15 residues. The CDR3 nucleotides are TGCGCCAGCAGCTTGTACGCAGGGAACAATCAGCCCCAGCATTTT. Encoded protein: CASSLYAGNNQPQHF. Drawing the rest from reference TRBV5-1 and TRBJ1-5, the complete variable domain is KAGVTQTPRYLIKTRGQQVTLSCSPISGHRSVSWYQQTPGQGLQFLFEYFSETQRNKGNFPGRFSGRQFSNSRSEMNVSTLELGDSALYLCASSLYAGNNQPQHFGDGTRLSIL.

The genes are TRBV18 and TRBJ2-7; the match to TRBD2 covers 7 bases. This CDR3 spans 16 amino acids. V shed 6 bases and J 5 bases; nucleotides not matched to a gene: 16. Germline loops: CDR1 KGHSH, CDR2 LQKENI. The CDR3 spells CASSRGNGRLDDEQYF. The CDR3 DNA sequence: TGTGCCAGCTCCCGGGGGAACGGGAGGCTCGACGACGAGCAGTACTTC.

This rearrangement joins TRBV7-8 to TRBJ2-2; D could derive from TRBD1 or TRBD2 (5 bases each). The CDR3 loop spans 14 amino acids. V dropped 4 bases and J dropped 3 bases, with 9 bases sitting between them. Germline-derived CDR1 and CDR2 are SGHVS and FQNEAQ. CDR3 sequence: CASSSQGDTGELFF. For the CDR3, the DNA is TGTGCCAGCAGCTCCCAGGGAGACACCGGGGAGCTGTTTTTT.

This clone was counted a few times. The V and J genes are TRBV9 and TRBJ2-1, with D possibly TRBD2 on 5 matching bases. The CDR3 runs to 14 residues. Germline assignment: CDR1 SGDLS and CDR2 YYNGEE. The V gene lost 0 bases and the J gene lost 6 bases, with 10 bases spanning the gap. The CDR3 here is CASSVGGSGNEQFF. The CDR3 DNA reads as TGTGCCAGCAGCGTAGGAGGGAGTGGCAATGAGCAGTTCTTC.

The chain joins TRBV13 to TRBJ2-7, with no clear D. This CDR3 is 13 amino acids long. CDR1 is PRHDT, CDR2 FYEKMQ, per germline (reference sequence). The V end was cut by 5 bases, the J end by 7 bases, with 15 bases between. For the CDR3, the DNA is TGTGCCAGCAGCGAAAGGGCAACCAGAGAGCAGTACTTC. It is translated as CASSERATREQYF.

V is TRBV4-1 and J is TRBJ1-1, with unresolved D. The CDR3 loop spans 15 amino acids. Germline CDR1 and CDR2: MGHRA and YSYEKL. V dropped 1 base and J dropped 5 bases, with 14 bases sitting between them. The chain's CDR3 is CASSQGRLVGTEAFF. The CDR3 DNA is TGCGCCAGCAGCCAAGGTCGCTTGGTGGGGACTGAAGCTTTCTTT.

The rearrangement uses TRBV11-1 and TRBJ2-2; D might be TRBD1 or TRBD2, each matching 5 bases. The V and J ends lost 5 bases and 5 bases respectively, with 9 bases between them. This CDR3 contains 13 residues. CDR1 is SGHAT, CDR2 FQDESV, per germline (reference sequence). The DNA for the CDR3 is TGTGCCAGCAGCCGCGAGGGGACCGGGGAGCTGTTTTTT. It yields the protein CASSREGTGELFF. The full variable domain, rest sourced from reference TRBV11-1 and TRBJ2-2, is EAEVAQSPRYKITEKSQAVAFWCDPISGHATLYWYRQILGQGPELLVQFQDESVVDDSQLPKDRFSAERLKGVDSTLKIQPAELGDSAMYLCASSREGTGELFFGEGSRLTVL.

This clone was picked up one time. V gene TRBV14 combines with J gene TRBJ2-7, with 8 bases matching TRBD2. The ends lost 0 bases at V and 1 base at J; junction bases unmatched: 14. CDR3 size: 19 residues. Germline V gene lookup returns CDR1 SGHDN and CDR2 FVKESK. This CDR3 reads CASSQEWGLKSGSSYEQYF. The DNA of the CDR3 is TGTGCCAGCAGCCAAGAATGGGGCCTGAAGAGCGGGAGTTCCTACGAGCAGTACTTC.

This chain connects TRBV28 to TRBJ2-7; TRBD1 or TRBD2 may be the D gene (5 bases each). Trimming removed 4 bases at V and 5 bases at J, with 18 bases between. Per germline, CDR1 MDHEN and CDR2 SYDVKM. The CDR3 loop spans 15 amino acids. CDR3 amino acids: CASSSSGTRMDEQYF. The DNA for the CDR3 is TGTGCCAGCAGTTCATCCGGGACCCGAATGGACGAGCAGTACTTC. Based on the CDR3 plus reference TRBV28 and TRBJ2-7, the full variable domain is DVKVTQSSRYLVKRTGEKVFLECVQDMDHENMFWYRQDPGLGLRLIYFSYDVKMKEKGDIPEGYSVSREKKERFSLILESASTNQTSMYLCASSSSGTRMDEQYFGPGTRLTVT.

The chain employs TRBV2 and TRBJ2-2; the D gene is possibly TRBD1 (6 bases). V shed 2 bases and J shed 3 bases, with 10 bases lying between them. This CDR3 has 15 amino acids. Germline V gene lookup returns CDR1 SNHLY and CDR2 FYNNEI. The CDR3 region has the DNA TGTGCCAGCAGTGAAACTGGGGGCGACACCGGGGAGCTGTTTTTT. Its protein product is CASSETGGDTGELFF.

The chain has TRBV10-3 and TRBJ1-5; 9 bases are a match to TRBD1. Trimming took 2 bases from V and 9 from J; bases not matched to a gene: 8. CDR1 and CDR2 from the germline V gene are ENHRY and SYGVKD. The CDR3 contains 15 residues. The CDR3 sequence is CAISEQGQGLRPQHF. The CDR3 nucleotides are TGTGCCATCAGTGAGCAAGGACAGGGGCTCAGGCCCCAGCATTTT.

This chain connects TRBV28 to TRBJ2-5; TRBD1 aligns across 7 bases. The CDR3 extends over 16 amino acids. The germline CDR1 and CDR2 sequences are MDHEN and SYDVKM. The junction had 14 bases not matched to a gene; V was cut back by 5 bases and J by 5 bases. The CDR3 loop reads CASSPPRTGQRETQYF. The CDR3 bases are TGTGCCAGCAGTCCTCCCCGGACAGGCCAGAGGGAGACCCAGTACTTC.

This clone was detected a few times. A far larger clone is one nucleotide away, so this likely arose from a read error. The chain is built from TRBV6-4 and TRBJ1-2, with TRBD1 identical over 7 bases. Per germline, CDR1 MRHNA and CDR2 SNTAGT. With 6 bases clipped from V and 2 bases from J, the junction kept 3 bases outside the gene matches. This CDR3 contains 13 residues. The CDR3: CASSRDRNYGYTF. The CDR3 coding sequence is TGTGCCAGCAGCCGGGACAGAAACTATGGCTACACCTTC.

This clone appeared a single time. The chain has TRBV4-2 and TRBJ2-3, with a tentative D call TRBD1 (5 bases). Germline CDR1 is LGHNA and CDR2 is YNFKEQ. Trimming removed 0 bases at V and 4 bases at J, with 8 bases between. CDR3 length: 14 residues. The CDR3 is CASSQDPRADTQYF. CDR3 nucleotide sequence: TGTGCCAGCAGCCAAGATCCCAGGGCAGATACGCAGTATTTT.

The chain recombines TRBV5-1 with TRBJ2-5; TRBD2 matches 8 bases. CDR3 length: 16 residues. The V gene end was trimmed by 0 bases and the J gene end by 1 base; junction bases not matched to a gene: 5. Germline CDR1 reads SGHRS; CDR2 reads YFSETQ. The CDR3, as DNA: TGCGCCAGCAGCTTGGCCTACGGGAGGGGCCAAGAGACCCAGTACTTC. Translating gives CASSLAYGRGQETQYF.

The V call is TRBV30, the J call TRBJ1-2, with 8 bases matching TRBD1. The CDR3 spans 15 residues. Germline assignment: CDR1 GTSNPN and CDR2 SVGIG (reference sequence). V shed 4 bases and J 6 bases; nucleotides not matched to a gene: 13. CDR3 nucleotide sequence: TGTGCCTGGATTCCGGGCAACCGGGACAGGAATGGCTACACCTTC. Encoded protein: CAWIPGNRDRNGYTF.

This sequence joins TRBV28 and TRBJ1-1; D gene ambiguous. V lost 9 bases to trimming and J lost 5 bases, with 10 bases between them. CDR1 and CDR2 (germline): MDHEN, SYDVKM. The CDR3 is made up of 11 amino acids. CDR3: CASYSSTEAFF. The CDR3 DNA reads as TGTGCCAGTTATAGTAGTACTGAAGCTTTCTTT. The variable domain in full, with the rest retrieved from reference TRBV28 and TRBJ1-1, is DVKVTQSSRYLVKRTGEKVFLECVQDMDHENMFWYRQDPGLGLRLIYFSYDVKMKEKGDIPEGYSVSREKKERFSLILESASTNQTSMYLCASYSSTEAFFGQGTRLTVV.

The J gene is TRBJ2-7, the V gene TRBV28; TRBD1 might be the D (6 bases). This CDR3 has 13 amino acids. The germline V gene has CDR1 MDHEN and CDR2 SYDVKM. Deletions cut 3 bases from V and 6 bases from J, with 12 bases between. CDR3 sequence (DNA): TGTGCCAGCAGTTTCAGGGGTTCGAGCGAGCAGTACTTC. Residues: CASSFRGSSEQYF.

V gene TRBV30 combines with J gene TRBJ2-7, with 11 bases fitting TRBD2. Unmatched junction bases numbered 10, after V lost 3 bases and J lost 3 bases. The CDR3 length is 16 residues. Looked up from germline, CDR1 is GTSNPN and CDR2 is SVGIG (reference sequence). The CDR3 coding sequence is TGTGCCTGGAGACGGGCTAGCGGGAGGTGGGGCTACGAGCAGTACTTC. Residues: CAWRRASGRWGYEQYF.

The chain couples TRBV12-5 to TRBJ1-2; 7 positions match TRBD1. The CDR3 runs to 15 residues. Looked up from germline, CDR1 is LGHNT and CDR2 is FRNRAP. V lost 1 base and J lost 4; bases outside the gene matches: 6. CDR3 nucleotides: TGTGCTAGTGGTTTGGCCCGGGACAGACTCTATGGCTACACCTTC. Translated: CASGLARDRLYGYTF.

The V gene is TRBV5-1, the J gene TRBJ2-2, with 7 nucleotides matching TRBD1. This CDR3 spans 18 amino acids. Germline V gives CDR1 SGHRS, CDR2 YFSETQ. J was trimmed by 0 bases and V by 0 bases; bases with no gene match: 8. The DNA for the CDR3 is TGCGCCAGCAGCTTGGCCCCCATCGGGACAGCGAACACCGGGGAGCTGTTTTTT. Amino acid sequence: CASSLAPIGTANTGELFF.